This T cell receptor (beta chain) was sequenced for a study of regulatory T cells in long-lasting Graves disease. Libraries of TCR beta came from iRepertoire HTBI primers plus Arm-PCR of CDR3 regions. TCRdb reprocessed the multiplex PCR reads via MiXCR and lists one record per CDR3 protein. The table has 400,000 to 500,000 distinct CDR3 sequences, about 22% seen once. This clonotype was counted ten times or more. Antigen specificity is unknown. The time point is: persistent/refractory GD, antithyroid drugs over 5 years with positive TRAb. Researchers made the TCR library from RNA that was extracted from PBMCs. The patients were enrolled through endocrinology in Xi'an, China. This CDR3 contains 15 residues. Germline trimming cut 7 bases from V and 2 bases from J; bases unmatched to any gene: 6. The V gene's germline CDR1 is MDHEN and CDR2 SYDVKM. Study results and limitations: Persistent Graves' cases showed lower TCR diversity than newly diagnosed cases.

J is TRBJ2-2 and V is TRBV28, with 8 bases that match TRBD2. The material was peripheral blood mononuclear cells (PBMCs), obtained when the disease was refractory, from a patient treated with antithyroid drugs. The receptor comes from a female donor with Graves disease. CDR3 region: CASKQAGVNTGELFF. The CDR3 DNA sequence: TGTGCCAGCAAGCAAGCGGGAGTTAACACCGGGGAGCTGTTTTTT.